This T cell receptor beta chain was recovered during a study of blood T cells in healthy people across ages. Findings and caveats of the study: As age increased, TCR beta diversity per million T cells fell in a roughly linear fashion.

On this clonotype: The antigen remains undetermined.

Germline-derived CDR1 and CDR2 are LNHNV and YYDKDF (reference sequence). V was clipped by 1 base and J by 4 bases; unmatched bases: 2. The CDR3 sequence is 14 residues long. Using a J-beta primer mix together with a sample-barcoded 5' primer, a second PCR was run for roughly 7 to 12 cycles. From the 5' RACE reads, TCRdb called clonotypes with MiXCR, one entry per CDR3 protein. Of about 760,000 distinct CDR3 sequences detected, around 50% appear once; the ten largest clones hold roughly 26%. Material: blood. The chain links TRBV15 to TRBJ2-3; 7 bases line up with TRBD2. This receptor was taken from a man in his forties or fifties in good health. CDR3 loop: CATSRVLAADTQYF. The CDR3 bases are TGTGCCACCAGCAGAGTCCTAGCGGCAGATACGCAGTATTTT.